The 21 T cell receptor beta chains listed next were all sequenced from one sample in a study of OX40 agonist ivuxolimab in advanced cancers. The library relied on the immunoSEQ multiplex PCR assay. What TCRdb holds here is the immuneACCESS table cut down to in-frame rearrangements. Part of the clones is not present; checked against another copy, under half of the missing clones reflect an unresolved V gene, and the others are unexplained. This sample is represented by roughly 77,000 clones; roughly 80% of them were singletons. In total, the top ten clones hold around 0.49% of the sample. The sequencing used CD4+ or CD8+ T cells sorted from blood, collected in a trial of the OX40 agonist ivuxolimab. These TCRs come from an adult with an advanced solid tumor such as melanoma, head and neck, liver or kidney cancer.

As to this clone: This same CDR3 is encoded by further DNA sequences in the sample. This sequence joins TRBV6-1 and TRBJ2-7, with D possibly being TRBD2 (6 bases). This CDR3 has 13 residues. V was clipped by 6 bases and J by 3 bases, with 12 bases between them. CDR1 and CDR2 from the germline V gene are MNHNS and SASEGT. CDR3 residues: CASREGLLYEQYF. The CDR3 nucleotides read TGTGCCAGCAGGGAGGGTCTACTCTACGAGCAGTACTTC.

This rearrangement joins TRBV2 to TRBJ2-7, with D perhaps TRBD1 or TRBD2 (6 bases each). Germline CDR1 and CDR2: SNHLY and FYNNEI. Trimming left V 7 bases short and J 0 bases short, with 13 bases between. The CDR3 runs 14 residues. The CDR3 loop is CASKLGGTSYEQYF. Here the CDR3 DNA reads TGTGCCAGCAAATTGGGGGGCACCTCCTACGAGCAGTACTTC.

V and J are TRBV2 and TRBJ2-5, with D possibly matching TRBD2 (5 bases). Per the germline V gene, CDR1 is SNHLY and CDR2 is FYNNEI. Trimming shortened V by 0 bases and J by 4 bases, and 15 bases separated the two germline ends. The CDR3 runs 16 residues. This CDR3 reads CASSEALGGGGETQYF. The CDR3 region has the DNA TGTGCCAGCAGTGAAGCGCTAGGCGGAGGAGGAGAGACCCAGTACTTC.

This chain connects TRBV10-3 to TRBJ2-1; D is undetermined. This CDR3 contains 14 residues. Per the germline V gene, CDR1 is ENHRY and CDR2 is SYGVKD. V lost 2 bases, J lost 4 bases, and 9 bases lay in between. The CDR3 region is CAISEVALYNEQFF. CDR3 coding DNA: TGTGCCATCAGTGAGGTTGCTCTTTACAATGAGCAGTTCTTC.

V and J are TRBV7-2 and TRBJ2-3; 13 bases align to TRBD2. V shed 5 bases, J shed 4 bases, and the junction held 9 bases outside the gene matches. CDR1 is SGHTA, CDR2 FQGNSA, per germline. The CDR3 consists of 17 residues. CDR3 residues: CASSPGLAGAFADTQYF. For the CDR3, the DNA is TGTGCCAGCAGCCCCGGACTAGCGGGAGCTTTTGCAGATACGCAGTATTTT.

The chain employs TRBV6-1 and TRBJ1-3; D not resolved. V lost 3 bases, J lost 4 bases, and 7 bases lay in between. The CDR3 spans 13 residues. Per the germline V gene, CDR1 is MNHNS and CDR2 is SASEGT. In DNA, the CDR3 is TGTGCCAGCAGTGACCCGACAGGAAACACCATATATTTT. This encodes CASSDPTGNTIYF.

The chain combines TRBV11-2 with TRBJ2-2, with TRBD2 matching 16 bases. CDR1 is SGHAT and CDR2 is FQNNGV in the germline V gene. V lost 8 bases and J lost 4; bases outside the gene matches: 1. CDR3 length equals 15 residues. The CDR3 region is CASGTSGRGTGELFF. CDR3 in DNA: TGTGCCAGCGGGACTAGCGGGAGGGGCACCGGGGAGCTGTTTTTT.

This chain connects TRBV20-1 to TRBJ1-1; possible D gene TRBD1, 6 bases. Deletions cut 0 bases from V and 8 bases from J, with 7 bases between. The CDR3 is 11 residues long. CDR1 and CDR2 from the germline V gene are DFQATT and SNEGSKA (reference sequence). The chain's CDR3 is CSARDDREAFF. CDR3 bases: TGCAGTGCTAGAGACGACAGGGAAGCTTTCTTT.

The V gene is TRBV25-1, the J gene TRBJ2-3, with 8 bases lining up with TRBD1. J lost 0 bases, V lost 4 bases, and 6 bases had no gene match. Germline assignment: CDR1 MGHDK and CDR2 SYGVNS. There are 16 residues in the CDR3. CDR3 amino acids: CASSVGWTGSTDTQYF. Written as DNA, the CDR3 is TGTGCCAGCAGTGTAGGGTGGACAGGGAGCACAGATACGCAGTATTTT.

CDR3 DNA: TGTGCCAGCAGTGAACCAGGGATCACTGGGGCCAACGTCCTGACTTTC. This encodes CASSEPGITGANVLTF. V and J are TRBV28 and TRBJ2-6, with a possible D match to TRBD1 (5 bases). The germline V and J ends were trimmed by 5 bases and 2 bases, with 13 bases remaining between them. Germline CDR1 is MDHEN and CDR2 is SYDVKM. The length of the CDR3 is 16 residues. Full variable domain (remainder filled in from reference TRBV28 and TRBJ2-6): DVKVTQSSRYLVKRTGEKVFLECVQDMDHENMFWYRQDPGLGLRLIYFSYDVKMKEKGDIPEGYSVSREKKERFSLILESASTNQTSMYLCASSEPGITGANVLTFGAGSRLTVL.

The chain joins TRBV2 to TRBJ2-7; no definite D call. CDR3 size: 11 residues. Germline V lookup: CDR1 SNHLY, CDR2 FYNNEI. The V and J ends lost 8 bases and 3 bases respectively, with 8 bases between them. The CDR3 reads CASRLSYEQYF. The CDR3 region has the DNA TGTGCCAGCCGTTTGAGCTACGAGCAGTACTTC.

The chain links TRBV9 to TRBJ2-3; 8 nucleotides align to TRBD2. This CDR3 is 15 amino acids long. Germline lookup yields CDR1 SGDLS and CDR2 YYNGEE. Trimming cost V 2 bases and J 1 base; bases outside gene matches: 3. CDR3 region: CASSVLRGGTDTQYF. CDR3 nucleotide sequence: TGTGCCAGCAGCGTTCTGCGGGGGGGCACAGATACGCAGTATTTT.

This sequence joins TRBV7-2 and TRBJ2-5, with D unresolved. The germline V gene has CDR1 SGHTA and CDR2 FQGNSA. This CDR3 region has 14 residues. V shed 1 base and J shed 1 base, with 7 bases lying between them. The CDR3 nucleotides are TGTGCCAGCAGCTTAGTTGTAGGCCAAGAGACCCAGTACTTC. This sequence encodes CASSLVVGQETQYF.

The rearrangement uses TRBV5-1 and TRBJ2-3; no clear D gene. CDR1 is SGHRS and CDR2 is YFSETQ in the germline V gene. V shed 0 bases and J shed 3 bases, with 14 bases lying between them. CDR3 length equals 16 residues. CDR3 loop: CASSLAPRGGTDTQYF. CDR3 nucleotide sequence: TGCGCCAGCAGCTTGGCTCCTCGTGGTGGAACAGATACGCAGTATTTT.

The chain combines TRBV10-3 with TRBJ1-2; tentative D call: TRBD1 (6 bases). V lost 7 bases and J lost 0, with 24 bases in between. The CDR3 is 18 amino acids. Germline CDR1 reads ENHRY; CDR2 reads SYGVKD. CDR3 DNA: TGTGCCATCACCTCATCCCCAGGGGAATTTTCAGCTAACTATGGCTACACCTTC. Translating it yields CAITSSPGEFSANYGYTF.

The J gene is TRBJ2-7, the V gene TRBV18; the D gene is possibly TRBD1 (5 bases). The germline CDR1 and CDR2 sequences are KGHSH and LQKENI. V lost 3 bases and J lost 2, with 14 bases in between. The CDR3 covers 15 residues. DNA for the CDR3: TGTGCCAGCTCACCCCCGGGCCAGGGCGCCTACGAGCAGTACTTC. This sequence encodes CASSPPGQGAYEQYF.

The chain employs TRBV13 and TRBJ2-5, with D perhaps TRBD2 (5 bases). CDR3 length equals 12 residues. CDR1 is PRHDT, CDR2 FYEKMQ, per germline (reference sequence). Trimming pared 1 base from V and 5 bases from J, leaving 5 bases between. DNA of the CDR3: TGTGCCAGCAGCTTAGCGGGGGAGACCCAGTACTTC. This translates into CASSLAGETQYF.

The chain uses TRBV7-2 and TRBJ2-2; 13 nucleotides align to TRBD2. CDR3 size: 14 residues. With 4 bases clipped from V and 8 bases from J, the junction kept 1 base outside the gene matches. CDR1 is SGHTA, CDR2 FQGNSA, per germline. CDR3 amino acids: CASSSGLAGGELFF. CDR3 coding DNA: TGTGCCAGCAGCTCGGGACTAGCGGGAGGGGAGCTGTTTTTT.

The chain couples TRBV4-1 to TRBJ2-3; 10 bases line up with TRBD1. This CDR3 is built from 14 residues. The germline V gene encodes CDR1 MGHRA and CDR2 YSYEKL. J lost 3 bases, V lost 4 bases, and 1 base had no gene match. The CDR3 loop is CASSLGQGTDTQYF. CDR3 DNA sequence: TGCGCCAGCAGCCTGGGACAGGGGACAGATACGCAGTATTTT.

In its sample, this clone was seen a few times. J is TRBJ1-1 and V is TRBV30; 8 bases line up with TRBD1. Trimming cost V 3 bases and J 0 bases; bases outside gene matches: 3. This CDR3 contains 14 residues. CDR1 is GTSNPN, CDR2 SVGIG, per germline (reference sequence). The DNA of the CDR3 is TGTGCCTGGAGATACAGGGGGATGAACACTGAAGCTTTCTTT. It is translated as CAWRYRGMNTEAFF.

The V gene is TRBV2, the J gene TRBJ1-1; D unresolved. Germline V gene sequence: CDR1 SNHLY, CDR2 FYNNEI. The CDR3 spans 13 residues. V gave up 6 bases and J gave up 0 bases, with 8 bases separating them. This chain's CDR3 is CASRVDMNTEAFF. The CDR3 DNA reads as TGTGCCAGCAGGGTGGATATGAACACTGAAGCTTTCTTT.